The source of this T cell receptor (beta chain) is a study of blood T cell repertoires in COVID-19. Germline V gives CDR1 MNHNY, CDR2 SVGAGI (reference sequence). The CDR3 extends over 14 amino acids. The germline V and J ends were trimmed by 0 bases and 4 bases, with 7 bases remaining between them. The method was immunoSEQ multiplex PCR; TCRdb's version includes in-frame clones alone and lacks a portion of them. The sample lists 260,000 or so clones, about 91% occurring once. The rearrangement uses TRBV6-6 and TRBJ1-5; perhaps TRBD1 as D (5 bases). The sample comprised PBMCs or T cells enriched from blood (not recorded which). The origin of this receptor is a woman between 40 and 50 years old with acute COVID-19. Here the CDR3 DNA reads TGTGCCAGCAGTTACTCCGGGGGGAATCAGCCCCAGCATTTT. Encoded protein: CASSYSGGNQPQHF.